The 16 T cell receptor beta chains below all came from one sample that was sequenced in a study of CD8 T cells in Susac syndrome. An amount of RNA that ranged from roughly 0.5 to 1 ug was reverse transcribed with random hexamers. Each CDR3 protein gets one entry after TCRdb re-called the immunoSEQ multiplex PCR reads with MiXCR. The sample carries 15,000 to 20,000 distinct CDR3 sequences, approximately 95% recorded once. Source material: CD8+ T cells from PBMCs. The receptors were sampled from a human donor in good health.

V and J are TRBV27 and TRBJ2-2, with unresolved D. This CDR3 has 18 residues. Per germline, CDR1 MNHEY and CDR2 SMNVEV (reference sequence). With 6 bases removed from V and 0 bases from J, the gap between germline ends came to 20 bases. CDR3 sequence: CASSLNPTTYANTGELFF. CDR3 nucleotide sequence: TGTGCCAGCAGCCTCAATCCGACAACTTACGCGAACACCGGGGAGCTGTTTTTT.

DNA for the CDR3: TGCGCCAGCAGCCCTGGGGTCGGGGAAACTCGGAACACCGGGGAGCTGTTTTTT. This encodes CASSPGVGETRNTGELFF. The rearrangement joins TRBV4-3 to TRBJ2-2, with a weak D call TRBD2 (5 bases). The V gene lost 4 bases and the J gene lost 1 base, with 19 bases spanning the gap. This CDR3 has 18 amino acids. Germline CDR1 and CDR2: LGHNA and YSLEER.

The chain carries TRBV28 and TRBJ2-3; D unresolved. The V gene's germline CDR1 is MDHEN and CDR2 SYDVKM. V lost 6 bases to trimming and J lost 1 base, with 11 bases between them. CDR3 length: 14 amino acids. The CDR3 region is CASSFLSGTDTQYF. DNA of the CDR3: TGTGCCAGCAGCTTTTTAAGTGGCACAGATACGCAGTATTTT.

V is TRBV11-2 and J is TRBJ1-5; D unclear. The CDR3 totals 15 residues. Trimming removed 1 base from V and 2 bases from J, with 9 bases in between. Germline-derived CDR1 and CDR2 are SGHAT and FQNNGV. In nucleotides, the CDR3 is TGTGCCAGCAGCTTAGCCGGGTCTGGCAATCAGCCCCAGCATTTT. This encodes CASSLAGSGNQPQHF.

This chain connects TRBV7-6 to TRBJ2-1; maybe TRBD2 (7 bases). Trimming pared 8 bases from V and 8 bases from J, leaving 16 bases between. Germline V lookup: CDR1 SGHVS, CDR2 FNYEAQ. The CDR3 spans 13 residues. CDR3 amino acids: CASAGAGAHEQFF. CDR3 in DNA: TGTGCCAGCGCGGGGGCAGGGGCCCATGAGCAGTTCTTC.

The rearrangement links TRBV27 to TRBJ2-7, with a possible D match to TRBD2 (6 bases). The germline V gene encodes CDR1 MNHEY and CDR2 SMNVEV (reference sequence). CDR3 length: 16 amino acids. V lost 0 bases and J 5 bases, leaving 17 bases between the germline ends. The CDR3 DNA is TGTGCCAGCAGTTTATCCCGCGGGACGGCTCACAACGAGCAGTACTTC. Its protein product is CASSLSRGTAHNEQYF.

This chain links TRBV28 with TRBJ2-7; TRBD1 aligns across 9 bases. The length of the CDR3 is 14 residues. V dropped 6 bases and J dropped 4; count of bases not matched to a gene: 7. CDR1 is MDHEN and CDR2 is SYDVKM in the germline V gene. The CDR3 sequence: CASSLQGASYEQYF. CDR3 in DNA: TGTGCCAGCAGCTTACAGGGGGCGAGTTACGAGCAGTACTTC.

V gene TRBV9 combines with J gene TRBJ2-1; either TRBD1 or TRBD2 may fit D (5 bases each). The germline gives CDR1 SGDLS, CDR2 YYNGEE. This CDR3 contains 15 residues. Trimming cost V 5 bases and J 0 bases, with 12 bases left between them. In DNA, the CDR3 is TGTGCCAGCAGTACCGAGGGGCTCTCCTACAATGAGCAGTTCTTC. Its protein is CASSTEGLSYNEQFF.

CDR3 sequence reads: CAISTSGNSYNEQFF. The CDR3 nucleotides are TGTGCCATTTCGACTAGCGGGAATTCCTACAATGAGCAGTTCTTC. The chain recombines TRBV6-5 with TRBJ2-1; 11 bases align to TRBD2. The CDR3 totals 15 residues. V shed 10 bases and J 1 base; nucleotides not matched to a gene: 6. The germline V gene encodes CDR1 MNHEY and CDR2 SVGAGI.

This rearrangement joins TRBV7-9 to TRBJ2-2, with D perhaps TRBD2 (6 bases). V dropped 5 bases and J dropped 1 base, with 11 bases sitting between them. The CDR3 length is 15 residues. In germline, CDR1 is SEHNR, CDR2 FQNEAQ (reference sequence). The CDR3 sequence is CASSPSAGNTGELFF. In DNA form, the CDR3 reads TGTGCCAGCAGCCCATCAGCGGGGAACACCGGGGAGCTGTTTTTT.

This chain uses TRBV25-1 with TRBJ1-1, with D possibly being TRBD1 (5 bases). Per the germline V gene, CDR1 is MGHDK and CDR2 is SYGVNS. The ends were cut back, 2 bases at V and 6 bases at J, with 13 bases in the middle. The CDR3 covers 14 residues. CDR3 nucleotide sequence: TGTGCCAGCAGTGAAAACAGGAATCGCGCTGAAGCTTTCTTT. The encoded protein is CASSENRNRAEAFF.

The rearrangement links TRBV7-9 to TRBJ2-7; 9 bases align to TRBD2. V shed 5 bases, J shed 2 bases, and the junction held 7 bases outside the gene matches. Germline V gene lookup returns CDR1 SEHNR and CDR2 FQNEAQ (reference sequence). The CDR3 loop spans 15 amino acids. The CDR3 nucleotides are TGTGCCAGCAGCCAACGGACTAGCGACACCTACGAGCAGTACTTC. Protein sequence: CASSQRTSDTYEQYF.

This chain links TRBV7-9 with TRBJ2-1, with TRBD2 identical over 8 bases. The CDR3 length is 15 residues. Germline V lookup: CDR1 SEHNR, CDR2 FQNEAQ (reference sequence). V gave up 5 bases and J gave up 3 bases; unmatched junction bases: 6. CDR3 region: CASSPTSGYYNEQFF. CDR3 DNA sequence: TGTGCCAGCAGCCCAACTAGCGGTTACTACAATGAGCAGTTCTTC. The variable domain in full, with the rest retrieved from reference TRBV7-9 and TRBJ2-1, is DTGVSQNPRHKITKRGQNVTFRCDPISEHNRLYWYRQTLGQGPEFLTYFQNEAQLEKSRLLSDRFSAERPKGSFSTLEIQRTEQGDSAMYLCASSPTSGYYNEQFFGPGTRLTVL.

The rearrangement uses TRBV28 and TRBJ2-1; no clear D gene. Germline V gene data show CDR1 as MDHEN and CDR2 as SYDVKM. Deletions cut 5 bases from V and 7 bases from J, with 9 bases between. The CDR3 is 12 amino acids. The CDR3 region has the DNA TGTGCCAGCAGTGCCGACTGGAATGAGCAGTTCTTC. Protein sequence: CASSADWNEQFF.

V usage is TRBV27 and J usage is TRBJ1-2; no clear D gene. From germline, CDR1 is MNHEY and CDR2 SMNVEV (reference sequence). The CDR3 runs to 15 residues. Trimming pared 4 bases from V and 4 bases from J, leaving 16 bases between. The CDR3 DNA is TGTGCCAGCAGTTCTCAACGGACGGAGTCCTATGGCTACACCTTC. Protein sequence: CASSSQRTESYGYTF.

This clonotype has only one observation. The chain joins TRBV7-9 to TRBJ2-1, with a tentative D call TRBD2 (5 bases). The CDR3 contains 15 residues. Trimming cost V 0 bases and J 5 bases, with 11 bases left between them. In germline, CDR1 is SEHNR, CDR2 FQNEAQ (reference sequence). CDR3 sequence (DNA): TGTGCCAGCAGCTTAGCGGAGGCAGCAGACAATGAGCAGTTCTTC. Translated, it gives CASSLAEAADNEQFF.